This T cell receptor (beta chain) was captured in a study of blood T cell repertoires in COVID-19. Data came from immunoSEQ multiplex PCR; TCRdb stores just in-frame clones and leaves some out. The sample has about 91,000 clones, approximately 77% seen once. The CDR3 covers 17 residues. Per the germline V gene, CDR1 is SGDLS and CDR2 is YYNGEE. V was pared by 3 bases and J by 2 bases, with 18 bases between. The clonotype was recovered from a woman of 80 years or more with acute or convalescent COVID-19. The rearrangement joins TRBV9 to TRBJ1-3; D is possibly TRBD1 (6 bases). The sample taken for sequencing was peripheral blood. Here the CDR3 DNA reads TGTGCCAGCAGCGAAATAAGGACAGCAAAGGCTGGAAACACCATATATTTT. Amino acid sequence: CASSEIRTAKAGNTIYF. Combining the CDR3 with reference TRBV9 and TRBJ1-3 gives the whole variable domain DSGVTQTPKHLITATGQRVTLRCSPRSGDLSVYWYQQSLDQGLQFLIQYYNGEERAKGNILERFSAQQFPDLHSELNLSSLELGDSALYFCASSEIRTAKAGNTIYFGEGSWLTVV.